This entry lists 2 T cell receptor beta chains sequenced from one sample in a study of T-cell memory formation after mild COVID-19. TCRdb re-called the 5' RACE reads through MiXCR, storing one row per CDR3 protein. The table lists roughly 320,000 distinct CDR3 sequences, approximately 29% of them singletons. The sequencing sample was made of PBMCs or a T cell subset sorted from them (not recorded which). Receptors originate from an adult woman who had mild COVID-19 (a few samples of this study predate the infection). Cell type and time point are not known.

This clonotype was seen a few times. A read error may produce the germline difference seen at one junction end. The rearrangement links TRBV7-7 to TRBJ2-2, with 7 bases identical to TRBD2. The CDR3 covers 15 residues. The V gene's germline CDR1 is SSHAT and CDR2 FNYEAQ (reference sequence). The CDR3 sequence is CASSLGPRGSGELFF. The CDR3 DNA is TGTGCTAGCAGCTTAGGCCCGCGGGGGAGCGGGGAGCTGTTTTTT.

The rearrangement links TRBV30 to TRBJ2-7; D is unclear. The germline gives CDR1 GTSNPN, CDR2 SVGIG (reference sequence). This CDR3 has 11 amino acids. Trimming stripped 2 bases from V and 7 bases from J, with 9 bases between. For the CDR3, the DNA is TGTGCCTGGAGTCATACCGGGGAGCAGTACTTC. Residues: CAWSHTGEQYF.